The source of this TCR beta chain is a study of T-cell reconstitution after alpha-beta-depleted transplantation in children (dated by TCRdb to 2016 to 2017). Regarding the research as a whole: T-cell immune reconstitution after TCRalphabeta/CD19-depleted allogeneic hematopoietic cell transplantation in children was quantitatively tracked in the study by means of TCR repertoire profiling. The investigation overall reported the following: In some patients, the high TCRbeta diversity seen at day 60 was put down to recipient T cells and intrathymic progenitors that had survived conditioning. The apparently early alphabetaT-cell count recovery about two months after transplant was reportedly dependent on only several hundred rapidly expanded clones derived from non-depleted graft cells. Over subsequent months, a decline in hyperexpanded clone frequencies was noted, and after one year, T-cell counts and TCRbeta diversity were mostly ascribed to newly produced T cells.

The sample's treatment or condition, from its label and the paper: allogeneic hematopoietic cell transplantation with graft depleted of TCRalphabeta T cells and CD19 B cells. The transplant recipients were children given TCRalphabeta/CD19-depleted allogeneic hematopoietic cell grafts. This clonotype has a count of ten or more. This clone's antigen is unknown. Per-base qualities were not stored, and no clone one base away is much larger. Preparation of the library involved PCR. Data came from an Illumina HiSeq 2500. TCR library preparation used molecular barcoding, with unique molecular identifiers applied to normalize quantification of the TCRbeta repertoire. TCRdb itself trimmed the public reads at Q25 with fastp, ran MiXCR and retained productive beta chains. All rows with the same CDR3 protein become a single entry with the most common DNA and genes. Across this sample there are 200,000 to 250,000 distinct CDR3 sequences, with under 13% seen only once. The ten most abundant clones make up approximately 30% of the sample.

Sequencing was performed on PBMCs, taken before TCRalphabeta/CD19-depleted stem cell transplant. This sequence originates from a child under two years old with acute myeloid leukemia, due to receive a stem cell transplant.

The DNA sequence follows: TGCAGTGCTAGAGTTTCAGGGAGGCCCACAGATACGCAGTATTTT. Its product reads: CSARVSGRPTDTQYF. In this chain, TRBV20-1 is recombined with TRBJ2-3; perhaps TRBD2 is the D gene, with 6 bases matching. CDR1 DFQATT and CDR2 SNEGSKA were looked up in the germline V gene (reference sequence). Trimming costs V 1 base and J 2 bases, and their ends lie 13 bases apart. The CDR3 covers 15 residues, taking in both the cysteine and the phenylalanine. The entry retains the CDR3 DNA only, 45 bases that are in frame from base 1.